This T cell receptor beta chain originates from a study of T cell responses to AZD1222 COVID-19 vaccine. Study results and caveats: Baseline seropositives among AZD1222 recipients totaled only five to seven. All repertoire sampling was performed exclusively after the peak T cell response. Across the whole spike, CD4 TCRs peaked at regions 160-218 and 743-854.

As regards this clone: Its antigen is still unknown.

Germline CDR1 and CDR2: GTSNPN and SVGIG (reference sequence). The CDR3 spans 12 residues. The V and J ends lost 7 bases and 4 bases respectively, with 11 bases between them. Using immunoSEQ multiplex PCR, the repertoire was profiled, and TCRdb retains in-frame clones only, with some absent. In the table there are about 150,000 clones, 90% of which are singletons. V gene TRBV30 combines with J gene TRBJ1-3; maybe TRBD1 (5 bases). This specimen was peripheral blood, taken 28 days after the second AZD1222 dose. The origin of this receptor is an adult who received the AZD1222 COVID-19 vaccine. CDR3 in DNA: TGTGCCTACCAGGGATCCGGAAACACCATATATTTT. Its protein product is CAYQGSGNTIYF.